These 31 T cell receptor beta chains originate from one sample sequenced in a study of cytotoxic CD8 clonotypes in ibrutinib-treated CLL. Data came from immunoSEQ multiplex PCR; TCRdb stores just in-frame clones and leaves some out. The sample lists approximately 97,000 clones, 75% to 80% seen once, with roughly 24% in the top ten. The specimen was PBMCs, collected after 24 months of ibrutinib treatment. These receptors originate from a human donor with chronic lymphocytic leukemia.

The CDR3 here is CASSVGWGINEKLFF. In DNA form, the CDR3 reads TGTGCCAGCAGCGTAGGTTGGGGGATTAATGAAAAACTGTTTTTT. The V gene is TRBV9, the J gene TRBJ1-4, with a possible D match to TRBD1 (5 bases). The CDR3 has 15 amino acids. In germline, CDR1 is SGDLS, CDR2 YYNGEE. Trimming shortened V by 0 bases and J by 4 bases, and 10 bases separated the two germline ends.

The chain combines TRBV10-2 with TRBJ2-7; 12 bases fit TRBD2. The V gene end was trimmed by 4 bases and the J gene end by 3 bases; junction bases not matched to a gene: 7. The CDR3 sequence is 16 residues long. Germline V lookup: CDR1 WSHSY, CDR2 SAAADI. CDR3 in DNA: TGCGCCAGCAGTGGGGCTAGCGGGAGGGCCAACTACGAGCAGTACTTC. This encodes CASSGASGRANYEQYF.

V and J are TRBV19 and TRBJ1-1; tentatively, D is TRBD1 (6 bases). The CDR3 extends over 15 amino acids. Trimming removed 0 bases at V and 1 base at J, with 9 bases between. Germline V gives CDR1 LNHDA, CDR2 SQIVND (reference sequence). The CDR3: CASSIDGRGNTEAFF. CDR3 sequence (DNA): TGTGCCAGTAGTATAGACGGCAGGGGGAACACTGAAGCTTTCTTT.

This chain joins TRBV7-3 and TRBJ1-2; 10 positions match TRBD1. Trimming took 3 bases from V and 8 from J; bases not matched to a gene: 18. Germline loops: CDR1 SGHTA, CDR2 FQGTGA. This CDR3 is built from 18 residues. The CDR3 DNA sequence: TGTGCCAGCAGCTTTTCCGGGACAGGGGCGACCCATAGTGGGGGCTACACCTTC. It specifies CASSFSGTGATHSGGYTF. The full variable domain, in which reference TRBV7-3 and TRBJ1-2 provide the parts outside the CDR3, is GAGVSQTPSNKVTEKGKYVELRCDPISGHTALYWYRQSLGQGPEFLIYFQGTGAADDSGLPNDRFFAVRPEGSVSTLKIQRTERGDSAVYLCASSFSGTGATHSGGYTFGSGTRLTVV.

CDR3 in DNA: TGTGCCAGTAGTATAAGGGGGGCCGTTGTTGAAGCTTTCTTT. It specifies CASSIRGAVVEAFF. The V gene is TRBV19, the J gene TRBJ1-1, with D possibly TRBD1 on 6 matching bases. CDR1 is LNHDA and CDR2 is SQIVND in the germline V gene (reference sequence). Trimming pared 2 bases from V and 7 bases from J, leaving 14 bases between. The CDR3 is 14 residues long.

V is TRBV7-2 and J is TRBJ2-1; 7 nucleotides agree with TRBD1. This CDR3 comprises 14 residues. J was trimmed by 15 bases and V by 4 bases; bases with no gene match: 15. Germline V gene lookup returns CDR1 SGHTA and CDR2 FQGNSA. The DNA of the CDR3 is TGTGCCAGCAGCTCCCGAGGGATCCGGGACAGCCCGTTCTTC. This codes for CASSSRGIRDSPFF.

The rearrangement links TRBV5-4 to TRBJ1-6, with a tentative D call TRBD1 (6 bases). This CDR3 comprises 16 residues. The germline V gene has CDR1 SGHNT and CDR2 YYREEE (reference sequence). Trimming took off 4 bases at V and 3 bases at J, with 14 bases between the two ends. The CDR3 DNA sequence: TGTGCCAGCAGCATGGACAGTCCTAACTATAATTCACCCCTCCACTTT. Its translation is CASSMDSPNYNSPLHF.

The chain recombines TRBV15 with TRBJ1-5, with no clear D. V lost 3 bases and J 3 bases, leaving 6 bases between the germline ends. The length of the CDR3 is 13 residues. CDR1 LNHNV and CDR2 YYDKDF come from the germline V gene (reference sequence). The CDR3 is CATSRVPNQPQHF. CDR3 in DNA: TGTGCCACCAGCAGGGTCCCCAATCAGCCCCAGCATTTT.

V is TRBV18 and J is TRBJ1-5, with D tentatively TRBD1 (5 bases). CDR1 is KGHSH and CDR2 is LQKENI in the germline V gene. CDR3 size: 14 residues. Written as DNA, the CDR3 is TGTGCAGACCCGCGGGGGGTAACAAGTCAGCCCCAGCATTTT. Amino acid sequence: CADPRGVTSQPQHF. Combining the CDR3 with reference TRBV18 and TRBJ1-5 gives the whole variable domain NAGVMQNPRHLVRRRGQEARLRCSPMKGHSHVYWYRQLPEEGLKFMVYLQKENIIDESGMPKERFSAEFPKEGPSILRIQQVVRGDSAAYFCADPRGVTSQPQHFGDGTRLSIL.

The chain joins TRBV6-1 to TRBJ2-4, with D possibly matching TRBD1 (6 bases). V lost 7 bases and J 8 bases, leaving 12 bases between the germline ends. Germline V gene data show CDR1 as MNHNS and CDR2 as SASEGT. The CDR3 runs to 12 residues. The CDR3 DNA reads TGTGCCAGCAAAAGGGGGTGGGACATTCAGTACTTC. It is translated as CASKRGWDIQYF.

This clone has only a few counts. CDR3 bases: TGTGCCAGTAGTATATCCTGGGACACCGGTGGCTACACCTTC. It translates to CASSISWDTGGYTF. The chain carries TRBV19 and TRBJ1-2, with D perhaps TRBD1 (6 bases). The V gene's germline CDR1 is LNHDA and CDR2 SQIVND (reference sequence). V shed 2 bases and J shed 7 bases, with 14 bases lying between them. CDR3 length: 14 amino acids.

The rearrangement uses TRBV19 and TRBJ2-7; 9 positions agree with TRBD2. The junction had 11 bases not matched to a gene; V was cut back by 3 bases and J by 5 bases. CDR3 size: 16 residues. Per germline, CDR1 LNHDA and CDR2 SQIVND (reference sequence). DNA of the CDR3: TGTGCCAGTAGTATCCGTAGCGGGAGCGGTTCGAACGAGCAGTACTTC. This encodes CASSIRSGSGSNEQYF.

The chain combines TRBV6-1 with TRBJ2-7; unclear D gene. V was clipped by 3 bases and J by 5 bases, with 11 bases between them. Germline V gene lookup returns CDR1 MNHNS and CDR2 SASEGT. The CDR3 runs to 13 residues. CDR3 amino acids: CASSESGVDEQYF. The CDR3 DNA reads as TGTGCCAGCAGTGAGTCTGGGGTGGACGAGCAGTACTTC.

With regard to this clone: The junction shows a germline mismatch at one end, possibly a read error. V is TRBV7-7 and J is TRBJ2-7; TRBD1 matches at 7 bases. The CDR3 has 14 amino acids. The V gene's germline CDR1 is SSHAT and CDR2 FNYEAQ (reference sequence). The CDR3 DNA sequence: TGTGCTAGCAGCCCTGGGGACAGCACCTACGAGCAGTACTTC. Encoded protein: CASSPGDSTYEQYF.

This rearrangement joins TRBV7-9 to TRBJ2-1; the D is unclear. The length of the CDR3 is 15 residues. V gave up 7 bases and J gave up 2 bases, with 15 bases separating them. The germline V gene has CDR1 SEHNR and CDR2 FQNEAQ (reference sequence). The CDR3: CASTQAPAAYNEQFF. CDR3 nucleotide sequence: TGTGCCAGCACCCAAGCGCCCGCTGCCTACAATGAGCAGTTCTTC.

The chain carries TRBV19 and TRBJ1-3, with 8 bases that match TRBD1. Germline V gene data show CDR1 as LNHDA and CDR2 as SQIVND (reference sequence). V was clipped by 6 bases and J by 2 bases; unmatched bases: 12. This CDR3 spans 17 amino acids. The CDR3: CASSSRTGIMAGNTIYF. The CDR3 bases are TGTGCCAGTAGCTCCAGGACAGGGATAATGGCTGGAAACACCATATATTTT. Drawing the rest from reference TRBV19 and TRBJ1-3, the complete variable domain is DGGITQSPKYLFRKEGQNVTLSCEQNLNHDAMYWYRQDPGQGLRLIYYSQIVNDFQKGDIAEGYSVSREKKESFPLTVTSAQKNPTAFYLCASSSRTGIMAGNTIYFGEGSWLTVV.

The chain employs TRBV28 and TRBJ1-5; 10 nucleotides line up with TRBD1. The CDR3 totals 15 residues. The germline gives CDR1 MDHEN, CDR2 SYDVKM. With V trimmed by 4 bases and J by 5 bases, 5 bases remained unmatched. CDR3 in DNA: TGTGCCAGCAGTTGGGCCGACAGGGGGCATCAGCCCCAGCATTTT. Protein: CASSWADRGHQPQHF.

The rearrangement links TRBV6-1 to TRBJ1-1; no firm D call. V lost 4 bases, J lost 6 bases, and 18 bases lay in between. The CDR3 extends over 15 amino acids. Germline CDR1 is MNHNS and CDR2 is SASEGT. CDR3 coding DNA: TGTGCCAGCAGTGTCCAACGGGGAGGGCTGGCTGAAGCTTTCTTT. The encoded protein is CASSVQRGGLAEAFF.

The chain uses TRBV20-1 and TRBJ1-2; D remains ambiguous. The CDR3 has 10 residues. CDR1 and CDR2 (germline): DFQATT, SNEGSKA (reference sequence). Trimming took off 2 bases at V and 6 bases at J, with 4 bases between the two ends. The CDR3 sequence is CSARRDGYTF. CDR3 nucleotides: TGCAGTGCTAGACGGGATGGCTACACCTTC.

The V and J genes are TRBV2 and TRBJ2-7, with 8 bases fitting TRBD1. The CDR3 runs to 15 residues. The ends lost 5 bases at V and 11 bases at J; junction bases unmatched: 17. Germline CDR1 is SNHLY and CDR2 is FYNNEI. The CDR3 is CASSYVTPGQVLEYF. CDR3 bases: TGTGCCAGCAGTTATGTCACTCCGGGACAGGTCCTCGAGTACTTC.

The chain employs TRBV4-1 and TRBJ2-5; 8 bases are a match to TRBD2. Germline loops: CDR1 MGHRA, CDR2 YSYEKL. This CDR3 is built from 18 residues. Unmatched junction bases numbered 18, after V lost 4 bases and J lost 5 bases. The CDR3 spells CASSRQGSGSGKGETQYF. The CDR3 region has the DNA TGCGCCAGCAGCCGCCAGGGAAGCGGGAGCGGGAAGGGGGAGACCCAGTACTTC.

The chain joins TRBV18 to TRBJ1-2; no clear D gene. CDR1 and CDR2 from the germline V gene are KGHSH and LQKENI. The CDR3 is made up of 14 amino acids. Trimming took off 3 bases at V and 2 bases at J, with 10 bases between the two ends. CDR3 nucleotide sequence: TGTGCCAGCTCACCTAATACAAACAACTATGGCTACACCTTC. Its protein product is CASSPNTNNYGYTF.

The J gene is TRBJ1-5, the V gene TRBV18; tentative D call: TRBD1 (5 bases). The CDR3 is 14 amino acids. Germline lookup yields CDR1 KGHSH and CDR2 LQKENI. V lost 3 bases, J lost 3 bases, and 9 bases lay in between. The CDR3 bases are TGTGCCAGCTCACCCACAGGTATCAATCAGCCCCAGCATTTT. Translation: CASSPTGINQPQHF.

The chain is built from TRBV9 and TRBJ1-6; D is uncertain. Germline loops: CDR1 SGDLS, CDR2 YYNGEE. This CDR3 region has 14 residues. Trimming removed 0 bases at V and 4 bases at J, with 5 bases between. CDR3 sequence reads: CASSVGDYNSPLHF. CDR3 nucleotide sequence: TGTGCCAGCAGCGTAGGGGATTATAATTCACCCCTCCACTTT.

This chain joins TRBV7-2 and TRBJ2-2; D not resolved. Germline V gives CDR1 SGHTA, CDR2 FQGNSA. This CDR3 contains 12 residues. V lost 3 bases to trimming and J lost 5 bases, with 4 bases between them. The CDR3 spells CASSFFTGELFF. The CDR3 nucleotides are TGTGCCAGCAGCTTTTTTACCGGGGAGCTGTTTTTT. Full variable domain (outside the CDR3, taken from reference TRBV7-2 and TRBJ2-2): GAGVSQSPSNKVTEKGKDVELRCDPISGHTALYWYRQSLGQGLEFLIYFQGNSAPDKSGLPSDRFSAERTGGSVSTLTIQRTQQEDSAVYLCASSFFTGELFFGEGSRLTVL.

This clone was observed a few times. J is TRBJ2-1 and V is TRBV11-2; 11 bases align to TRBD2. CDR3 size: 17 residues. In germline, CDR1 is SGHAT, CDR2 FQNNGV. Trimming removed 0 bases from V and 10 bases from J; junction bases left unmatched: 11. CDR3 loop: CASSLDGELAGAGEQFF. CDR3 nucleotide sequence: TGTGCCAGCAGCTTAGACGGGGAACTAGCGGGAGCCGGGGAGCAGTTCTTC.

The table lists this clone with a few counts. V and J are TRBV6-1 and TRBJ2-2; maybe TRBD1 (5 bases). This CDR3 region has 13 residues. V lost 6 bases and J 1 base, leaving 6 bases between the germline ends. The germline V gene has CDR1 MNHNS and CDR2 SASEGT. The CDR3 spells CASRTVNTGELFF. For the CDR3, the DNA is TGTGCCAGCAGGACAGTGAACACCGGGGAGCTGTTTTTT.

The gene calls are TRBV15 and TRBJ2-7; D unclear. V gave up 1 base and J gave up 8 bases, with 6 bases separating them. There are 11 residues in the CDR3. Germline CDR1 and CDR2: LNHNV and YYDKDF (reference sequence). The CDR3 loop reads CATSRGAQQYF. CDR3 coding DNA: TGTGCCACCAGCAGAGGAGCCCAGCAGTACTTC.

The chain carries TRBV27 and TRBJ2-3; 7 bases align to TRBD2. This CDR3 has 20 amino acids. Looked up from germline, CDR1 is MNHEY and CDR2 is SMNVEV (reference sequence). J lost 2 bases, V lost 5 bases, and 22 bases had no gene match. The CDR3 coding sequence is TGTGCCAGCAGTCGCAGATGGGGGGGGAGCCACCTTCTTGACACAGATACGCAGTATTTT. It encodes CASSRRWGGSHLLDTDTQYF.

The gene calls are TRBV28 and TRBJ1-4, with D maybe TRBD1 (5 bases). CDR3 length: 13 amino acids. The V gene's germline CDR1 is MDHEN and CDR2 SYDVKM. V shed 8 bases and J shed 7 bases, with 14 bases lying between them. In DNA, the CDR3 is TGTGCCAGCGCGGGGCCCGGTCTTGAAAAACTGTTTTTT. Its translation is CASAGPGLEKLFF. The whole variable domain, filled in from reference TRBV28 and TRBJ1-4, reads DVKVTQSSRYLVKRTGEKVFLECVQDMDHENMFWYRQDPGLGLRLIYFSYDVKMKEKGDIPEGYSVSREKKERFSLILESASTNQTSMYLCASAGPGLEKLFFGSGTQLSVL.

The gene calls are TRBV4-1 and TRBJ1-3; unclear D gene. This CDR3 is 12 amino acids long. The germline V gene has CDR1 MGHRA and CDR2 YSYEKL. V was cut by 1 base and J by 9 bases, with 7 bases left in between. DNA for the CDR3: TGCGCCAGCAGCCAAGCGGCCGGCACCATATATTTT. It is translated as CASSQAAGTIYF.